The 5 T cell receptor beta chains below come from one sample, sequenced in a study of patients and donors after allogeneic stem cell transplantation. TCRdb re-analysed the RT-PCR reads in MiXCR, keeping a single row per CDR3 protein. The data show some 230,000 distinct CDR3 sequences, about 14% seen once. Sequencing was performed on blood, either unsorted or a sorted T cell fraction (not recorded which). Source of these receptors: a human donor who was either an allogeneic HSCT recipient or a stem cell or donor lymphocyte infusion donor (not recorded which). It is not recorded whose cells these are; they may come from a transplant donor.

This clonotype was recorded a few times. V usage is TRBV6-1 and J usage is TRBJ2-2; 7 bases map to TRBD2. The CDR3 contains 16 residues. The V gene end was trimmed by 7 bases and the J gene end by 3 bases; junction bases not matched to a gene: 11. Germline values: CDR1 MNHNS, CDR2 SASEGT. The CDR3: CASNDGGRRDTGELFF. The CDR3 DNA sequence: TGTGCCAGCAACGACGGGGGGAGGCGGGACACCGGGGAGCTGTTTTTT.

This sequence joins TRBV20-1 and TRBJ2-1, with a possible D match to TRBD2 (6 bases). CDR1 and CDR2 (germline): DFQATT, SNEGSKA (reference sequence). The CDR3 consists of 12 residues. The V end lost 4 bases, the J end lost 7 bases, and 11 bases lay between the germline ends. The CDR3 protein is CSAKGLGNEQFF. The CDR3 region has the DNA TGCAGTGCTAAGGGACTGGGGAATGAGCAGTTCTTC.

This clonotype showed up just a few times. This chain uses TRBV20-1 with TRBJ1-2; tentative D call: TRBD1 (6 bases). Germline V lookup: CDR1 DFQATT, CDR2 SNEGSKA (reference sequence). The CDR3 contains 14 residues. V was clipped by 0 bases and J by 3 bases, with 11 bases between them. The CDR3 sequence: CSARDGGRYYGYTF. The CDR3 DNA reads TGCAGTGCTAGAGATGGGGGGCGCTACTATGGCTACACCTTC.

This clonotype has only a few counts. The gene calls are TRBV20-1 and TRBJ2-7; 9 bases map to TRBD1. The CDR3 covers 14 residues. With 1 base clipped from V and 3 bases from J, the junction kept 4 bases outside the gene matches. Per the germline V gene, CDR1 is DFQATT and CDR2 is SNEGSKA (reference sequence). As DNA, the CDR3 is TGCAGTGCTAGAGGACAGGGGGGAGTCTACGAGCAGTACTTC. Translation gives CSARGQGGVYEQYF.

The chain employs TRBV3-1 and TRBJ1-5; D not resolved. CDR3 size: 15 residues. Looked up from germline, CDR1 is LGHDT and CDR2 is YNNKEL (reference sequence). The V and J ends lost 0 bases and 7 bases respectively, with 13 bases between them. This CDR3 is CASSQDARGKQPQHF. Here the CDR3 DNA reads TGTGCCAGCAGCCAAGACGCCCGCGGAAAGCAGCCCCAGCATTTT.